Below, 31 T cell receptor beta chains from the same sample are listed, as sequenced in a study of cytomegalovirus exposure and HLA in healthy donors. A multiplex PCR was run with 60 Vbeta primers and 13 Jbeta primers. Data came from immunoSEQ multiplex PCR; TCRdb stores just in-frame clones and leaves some out. The sample holds approximately 160,000 clones, around 77% seen once. Sequenced material: PBMCs. These receptors were taken from a woman aged 35 to 49 in good health and CMV-seronegative.

V and J are TRBV9 and TRBJ1-2; D is possibly TRBD1 (5 bases). CDR1 and CDR2 (germline): SGDLS, YYNGEE. This CDR3 contains 13 residues. Trimming left V 3 bases short and J 6 bases short, with 12 bases between. The CDR3 loop reads CASSESPRDGYTF. CDR3 nucleotides: TGTGCCAGCAGCGAATCACCCAGGGATGGCTACACCTTC. The full variable domain, rest sourced from reference TRBV9 and TRBJ1-2, is DSGVTQTPKHLITATGQRVTLRCSPRSGDLSVYWYQQSLDQGLQFLIQYYNGEERAKGNILERFSAQQFPDLHSELNLSSLELGDSALYFCASSESPRDGYTFGSGTRLTVV.

This chain uses TRBV4-1 with TRBJ2-7; 11 positions match TRBD1. Germline trimming cut 0 bases from V and 3 bases from J; bases unmatched to any gene: 1. Germline CDR1 and CDR2: MGHRA and YSYEKL. CDR3 size: 15 residues. The DNA of the CDR3 is TGCGCCAGCAGCCAAGAGGACAGGGGGCTCTACGAGCAGTACTTC. Translating it yields CASSQEDRGLYEQYF.

The table lists this clone with a few counts. The gene calls are TRBV25-1 and TRBJ2-1; 7 positions match TRBD2. The CDR3 loop spans 13 amino acids. Germline CDR1 and CDR2: MGHDK and SYGVNS. J lost 4 bases, V lost 10 bases, and 7 bases had no gene match. This CDR3 is CATLQGGYNEQFF. The CDR3 region has the DNA TGTGCCACCCTTCAGGGAGGGTACAATGAGCAGTTCTTC.

The sample holds a few counts of this clone. The V gene is TRBV7-9, the J gene TRBJ2-7, with 10 positions matching TRBD1. The CDR3 is made up of 16 amino acids. CDR1 and CDR2 (germline): SEHNR, FQNEAQ (reference sequence). V gave up 8 bases and J gave up 0 bases; unmatched junction bases: 10. The chain's CDR3 is CASSSRDRGYSYEQYF. DNA of the CDR3: TGTGCCAGCTCTAGTCGGGACAGGGGCTACTCCTACGAGCAGTACTTC. The full variable domain, in which reference TRBV7-9 and TRBJ2-7 provide the parts outside the CDR3, is DTGVSQNPRHKITKRGQNVTFRCDPISEHNRLYWYRQTLGQGPEFLTYFQNEAQLEKSRLLSDRFSAERPKGSFSTLEIQRTEQGDSAMYLCASSSRDRGYSYEQYFGPGTRLTVT.

V usage is TRBV5-1 and J usage is TRBJ2-2, with 9 positions matching TRBD1. The CDR3 is 14 residues long. V lost 6 bases, J lost 3 bases, and 3 bases stayed unmatched. Per germline, CDR1 SGHRS and CDR2 YFSETQ. The CDR3 sequence: CASTGDRDTGELFF. CDR3 in DNA: TGCGCCAGCACGGGGGACAGGGACACCGGGGAGCTGTTTTTT. Drawing the rest from reference TRBV5-1 and TRBJ2-2, the complete variable domain is KAGVTQTPRYLIKTRGQQVTLSCSPISGHRSVSWYQQTPGQGLQFLFEYFSETQRNKGNFPGRFSGRQFSNSRSEMNVSTLELGDSALYLCASTGDRDTGELFFGEGSRLTVL.

As DNA, the CDR3 is TGTGCCAGCAGGGAAGGACAGGGCGAGAACGAGCAGTACTTC. Amino acids: CASREGQGENEQYF. The chain carries TRBV28 and TRBJ2-7, with 8 bases fitting TRBD1. The junction had 9 bases not matched to a gene; V was cut back by 6 bases and J by 5 bases. CDR3 length: 14 residues. Germline V gene sequence: CDR1 MDHEN, CDR2 SYDVKM.

The chain links TRBV27 to TRBJ2-6; D may be TRBD1 (6 bases). This CDR3 contains 13 residues. V was cut by 2 bases and J by 9 bases, with 8 bases left in between. Germline CDR1 and CDR2: MNHEY and SMNVEV (reference sequence). Written as DNA, the CDR3 is TGTGCCAGCAGTTTAAGGGGGATCAACGTCCTGACTTTC. Amino acids: CASSLRGINVLTF.

This chain connects TRBV14 to TRBJ2-7; D remains ambiguous. Trimming removed 0 bases at V and 2 bases at J, with 14 bases between. The CDR3 consists of 16 residues. Per the germline V gene, CDR1 is SGHDN and CDR2 is FVKESK. The CDR3 reads CASSQEGVTKTYEQYF. For the CDR3, the DNA is TGTGCCAGCAGCCAAGAAGGAGTAACGAAAACCTACGAGCAGTACTTC.

The sample holds a few counts of this clone. The chain combines TRBV9 with TRBJ2-7, with a tentative D call TRBD2 (6 bases). Looked up from germline, CDR1 is SGDLS and CDR2 is YYNGEE. Trimming removed 0 bases at V and 7 bases at J, with 8 bases between. The CDR3 has 12 amino acids. The CDR3 sequence: CASSVDRGEQYF. Written as DNA, the CDR3 is TGTGCCAGCAGCGTAGACCGGGGGGAGCAGTACTTC.

J is TRBJ2-2 and V is TRBV5-1; 12 nucleotides align to TRBD2. Germline CDR1 reads SGHRS; CDR2 reads YFSETQ. Trimming took 4 bases from V and 2 from J; bases not matched to a gene: 3. This CDR3 contains 16 residues. The CDR3 DNA sequence: TGCGCCAGCAGCCTAGGACTAGCGGGAAACACCGGGGAGCTGTTTTTT. Encoded protein: CASSLGLAGNTGELFF.

This rearrangement joins TRBV7-6 to TRBJ1-5; D not certain. The CDR3 runs to 15 residues. Per germline, CDR1 SGHVS and CDR2 FNYEAQ. Trimming shortened V by 1 base and J by 3 bases, and 10 bases separated the two germline ends. Here the CDR3 DNA reads TGTGCCAGCAGCTTAGGTATGGGCCCCAATCAGCCCCAGCATTTT. Amino acids: CASSLGMGPNQPQHF.

The chain joins TRBV4-1 to TRBJ2-1; a weak D match, TRBD1 (7 bases). CDR3 length: 15 amino acids. CDR1 is MGHRA, CDR2 YSYEKL, per germline. V lost 0 bases and J lost 9, with 15 bases in between. The CDR3: CASSQDKTGRTEQFF. The CDR3 DNA reads TGCGCCAGCAGCCAAGATAAGACAGGGAGGACTGAGCAGTTCTTC.

The rearrangement joins TRBV30 to TRBJ1-2; a weak D match, TRBD1 (5 bases). This CDR3 is 13 amino acids long. V was shortened by 2 bases and J by 5 bases, with 12 bases between the two germline ends. The germline CDR1 and CDR2 sequences are GTSNPN and SVGIG (reference sequence). CDR3 protein: CAWSNQGFYGYTF. CDR3 nucleotide sequence: TGTGCCTGGAGTAACCAGGGCTTTTATGGCTACACCTTC.

This clone has just a few counts. The chain couples TRBV19 to TRBJ1-3, with 8 nucleotides matching TRBD1. V was clipped by 3 bases and J by 2 bases; unmatched bases: 3. CDR3 length: 15 residues. Germline CDR1 is LNHDA and CDR2 is SQIVND (reference sequence). The CDR3 bases are TGTGCCAGTAGTATGACAGGGGAAGCTGGAAACACCATATATTTT. Its protein product is CASSMTGEAGNTIYF. Full variable domain (missing parts from reference TRBV19 and TRBJ1-3): DGGITQSPKYLFRKEGQNVTLSCEQNLNHDAMYWYRQDPGQGLRLIYYSQIVNDFQKGDIAEGYSVSREKKESFPLTVTSAQKNPTAFYLCASSMTGEAGNTIYFGEGSWLTVV.

Only one count was recorded for this clone. J is TRBJ1-1 and V is TRBV5-1; TRBD1 agrees at 8 bases. V lost 4 bases, J lost 0 bases, and 2 bases stayed unmatched. Germline V gene sequence: CDR1 SGHRS, CDR2 YFSETQ. This CDR3 has 14 amino acids. The CDR3, as DNA: TGCGCCAGCAGCCCGGGACAGGTGAACACTGAAGCTTTCTTT. This codes for CASSPGQVNTEAFF.

V usage is TRBV5-1 and J usage is TRBJ1-1, with a weak D call TRBD1 (5 bases). The CDR3 totals 12 residues. Germline assignment: CDR1 SGHRS and CDR2 YFSETQ. Trimming took 5 bases from V and 4 from J, leaving 9 bases between them. CDR3 region: CASRLRGTEAFF. The CDR3 coding sequence is TGCGCCAGCAGATTGAGGGGCACTGAAGCTTTCTTT.

The J gene is TRBJ2-5, the V gene TRBV5-4, with 11 bases matching TRBD2. CDR3 length equals 16 residues. With V trimmed by 3 bases and J by 2 bases, 6 bases remained unmatched. CDR1 SGHNT and CDR2 YYREEE come from the germline V gene (reference sequence). The CDR3 region has the DNA TGTGCCAGCAGCTATGGGACTAGCGGCCTACAAGAGACCCAGTACTTC. Protein product: CASSYGTSGLQETQYF.

CDR3 residues: CASSKRDNQPQHF. DNA of the CDR3: TGTGCCAGCAGCAAGCGGGACAATCAGCCCCAGCATTTT. The J gene is TRBJ1-5, the V gene TRBV7-9; D unresolved. This CDR3 is 13 amino acids long. Per the germline V gene, CDR1 is SEHNR and CDR2 is FQNEAQ (reference sequence). V shed 5 bases and J shed 3 bases, with 8 bases lying between them.

The chain uses TRBV5-6 and TRBJ1-5; D may be TRBD1 (6 bases). CDR3 length: 14 amino acids. Per the germline V gene, CDR1 is SGHDT and CDR2 is YYEEEE. Trimming stripped 2 bases from V and 1 base from J, with 7 bases between. CDR3 sequence (DNA): TGTGCCAGCAGCTTTCAGGGGAGCAATCAGCCCCAGCATTTT. Translating it yields CASSFQGSNQPQHF.

V is TRBV25-1 and J is TRBJ2-1, with TRBD2 identical over 10 bases. CDR1 and CDR2 from the germline V gene are MGHDK and SYGVNS. J lost 5 bases, V lost 5 bases, and 9 bases had no gene match. The CDR3 has 16 residues. In nucleotides, the CDR3 is TGTGCCAGCAGTAAAGCGGGAGGGCGAAGGGACAATGAGCAGTTCTTC. It specifies CASSKAGGRRDNEQFF.

The CDR3 protein is CASSLNGETGYTF. CDR3 nucleotide sequence: TGTGCCAGCAGCTTAAACGGGGAGACTGGCTACACCTTC. This chain links TRBV7-3 with TRBJ1-2, with D hard to call. The CDR3 has 13 residues. The germline gives CDR1 SGHTA, CDR2 FQGTGA. Trimming removed 1 base at V and 7 bases at J, with 10 bases between.

The chain uses TRBV11-2 and TRBJ1-5; possible D gene TRBD1, 6 bases. The CDR3 consists of 15 residues. Trimming removed 5 bases from V and 6 bases from J, with 17 bases in between. The germline gives CDR1 SGHAT, CDR2 FQNNGV. The CDR3 DNA follows: TGTGCCAGCAGCCCCCCCGGGGCCAGGGGTCAGCCCCAGCATTTT. Translation gives CASSPPGARGQPQHF.

This chain connects TRBV28 to TRBJ1-2, with 10 bases that match TRBD1. Germline V gene data show CDR1 as MDHEN and CDR2 as SYDVKM. The CDR3 has 14 residues. V shed 8 bases, J shed 4 bases, and the junction held 7 bases outside the gene matches. DNA for the CDR3: TGTGCCAGCTGGGGGACAGGGGTGGTCTATGGCTACACCTTC. It translates to CASWGTGVVYGYTF.

This chain connects TRBV5-4 to TRBJ2-7; D gene ambiguous. The CDR3 consists of 13 residues. V dropped 0 bases and J dropped 0 bases, with 4 bases sitting between them. Germline CDR1 and CDR2: SGHNT and YYREEE (reference sequence). CDR3 bases: TGTGCCAGCAGCTTGGATTACTCCTACGAGCAGTACTTC. Protein product: CASSLDYSYEQYF.

The chain has TRBV28 and TRBJ1-1; the D gene is possibly TRBD1 (6 bases). V lost 4 bases, J lost 3 bases, and 15 bases lay in between. Germline V lookup: CDR1 MDHEN, CDR2 SYDVKM. The CDR3 loop spans 15 amino acids. The DNA of the CDR3 is TGTGCCAGCAGTTCCCAGGGGCGTCCCGACACTGAAGCTTTCTTT. This codes for CASSSQGRPDTEAFF.

The rearrangement links TRBV4-2 to TRBJ1-2; 7 bases map to TRBD1. The CDR3 spans 16 residues. Trimming at V came to 4 bases and at J to 1 base, leaving 9 bases not matched to a gene. Germline lookup yields CDR1 LGHNA and CDR2 YNFKEQ. CDR3 region: CASSLSGTDFNYGYTF. CDR3 nucleotide sequence: TGTGCCAGCAGCCTCTCCGGGACAGACTTTAACTATGGCTACACCTTC.

J is TRBJ2-5 and V is TRBV11-3; 9 nucleotides line up with TRBD1. The length of the CDR3 is 16 residues. CDR1 SGHNT and CDR2 YENEEA come from the germline V gene. J gave up 4 bases and V 5 bases, and 11 bases lay outside the gene matches. The CDR3 sequence is CASSTRQGDSGETQYF. DNA of the CDR3: TGTGCCAGCAGCACCCGACAGGGGGATAGCGGAGAGACCCAGTACTTC.

The chain has TRBV28 and TRBJ2-6; 7 bases fit TRBD2. The CDR3 contains 16 residues. Trimming cost V 5 bases and J 3 bases; bases outside gene matches: 7. Germline loops: CDR1 MDHEN, CDR2 SYDVKM. The CDR3 spells CASSIGPGGGANVLTF. For the CDR3, the DNA is TGTGCCAGCAGTATCGGACCGGGAGGTGGGGCCAACGTCCTGACTTTC.

This clone showed up just a few times. The chain combines TRBV19 with TRBJ1-2; D ambiguous. Germline V gene data show CDR1 as LNHDA and CDR2 as SQIVND (reference sequence). V gave up 5 bases and J gave up 1 base, with 8 bases separating them. CDR3 length equals 13 residues. The CDR3 DNA is TGTGCCAGTAGTTATTCAGGTAACTATGGCTACACCTTC. This sequence encodes CASSYSGNYGYTF. The whole variable domain, filled in from reference TRBV19 and TRBJ1-2, reads DGGITQSPKYLFRKEGQNVTLSCEQNLNHDAMYWYRQDPGQGLRLIYYSQIVNDFQKGDIAEGYSVSREKKESFPLTVTSAQKNPTAFYLCASSYSGNYGYTFGSGTRLTVV.

This clone occurred once. CDR3 nucleotides: TGTGCCAGCAGCCCAGGGGGCTGGAACACTGAAGCTTTCTTT. Amino acids: CASSPGGWNTEAFF. The chain uses TRBV28 and TRBJ1-1; 8 bases match TRBD1. Trimming took 6 bases from V and 1 from J; bases not matched to a gene: 4. CDR1 and CDR2 from the germline V gene are MDHEN and SYDVKM. This CDR3 has 14 amino acids.

The rearrangement links TRBV2 to TRBJ2-3; 9 bases are shared with TRBD2. This CDR3 is 17 amino acids long. V was clipped by 3 bases and J by 5 bases; unmatched bases: 12. The germline V gene encodes CDR1 SNHLY and CDR2 FYNNEI. The CDR3 DNA is TGTGCCAGCAGTGATGGTGGCGGGAGGGCGGTAGGAGATACGCAGTATTTT. The encoded protein is CASSDGGGRAVGDTQYF.